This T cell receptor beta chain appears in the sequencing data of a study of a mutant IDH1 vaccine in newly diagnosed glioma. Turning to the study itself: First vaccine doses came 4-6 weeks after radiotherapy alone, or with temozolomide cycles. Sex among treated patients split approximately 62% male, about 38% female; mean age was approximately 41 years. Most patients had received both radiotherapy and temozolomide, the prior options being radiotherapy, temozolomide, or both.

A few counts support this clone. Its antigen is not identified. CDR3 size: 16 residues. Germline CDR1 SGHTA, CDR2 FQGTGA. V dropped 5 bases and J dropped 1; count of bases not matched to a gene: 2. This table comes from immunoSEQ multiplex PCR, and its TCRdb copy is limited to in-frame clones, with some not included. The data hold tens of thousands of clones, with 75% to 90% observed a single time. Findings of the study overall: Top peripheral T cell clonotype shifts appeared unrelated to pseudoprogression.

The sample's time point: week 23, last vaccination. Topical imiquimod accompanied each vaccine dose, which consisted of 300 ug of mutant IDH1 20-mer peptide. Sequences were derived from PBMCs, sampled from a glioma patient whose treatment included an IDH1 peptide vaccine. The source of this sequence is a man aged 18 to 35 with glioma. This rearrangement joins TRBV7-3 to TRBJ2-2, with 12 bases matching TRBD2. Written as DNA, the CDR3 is TGTGCCAGCAGCCCTAGCGGGGGGGAGAACACCGGGGAGCTGTTTTTT. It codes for CASSPSGGENTGELFF.